This T cell receptor (beta chain) was obtained from a study of blood T cell repertoires in COVID-19. As for the study in general: Acute and convalescent COVID-19 samples came from the United States, Italy and Spain. Nucleic acid was either cDNA or gDNA, and it came from T cells, B-cell-depleted T cells, or PBMCs.

Original data processing: Reference gene primer amplification yielded estimated nucleated cell counts. Produced via immunoSEQ multiplex PCR; TCRdb's table is partial and in-frame only. V, J and clone size are those of that table, while D and trimming were read from the DNA. The sample has roughly 230,000 clones, 82% seen once; the top ten hold 3.6%. Germline CDR1 KGHSH, CDR2 LQKENI. Trimming cost V 3 bases and J 5 bases; bases outside gene matches: 8. The CDR3 is 15 amino acids. The receptor was isolated from a woman of 80 years or more with acute or convalescent COVID-19. V is TRBV18 and J is TRBJ2-7, with 9 bases that match TRBD1. The sample was peripheral blood. In nucleotides, the CDR3 is TGTGCCAGCTCACCGACAGGGGGTGATACTAACGAGCAGTACTTC. Its translation: CASSPTGGDTNEQYF.